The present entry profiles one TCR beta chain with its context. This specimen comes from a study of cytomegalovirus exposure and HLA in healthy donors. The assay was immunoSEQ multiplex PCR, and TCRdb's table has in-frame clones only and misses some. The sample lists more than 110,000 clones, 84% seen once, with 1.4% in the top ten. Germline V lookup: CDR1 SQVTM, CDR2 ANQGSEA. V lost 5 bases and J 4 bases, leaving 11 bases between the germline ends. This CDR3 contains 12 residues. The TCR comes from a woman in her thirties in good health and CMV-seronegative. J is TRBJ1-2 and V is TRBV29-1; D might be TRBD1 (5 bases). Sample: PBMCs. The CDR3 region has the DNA TGCAGCGTTACCCGGGACTCCTATGGCTACACCTTC. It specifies CSVTRDSYGYTF.